This T cell receptor (beta chain) was profiled in a study of T cell responses to AZD1222 COVID-19 vaccine (dated by TCRdb to the early 2020s). Regarding the study in general: AZD1222 recipients whose second dose came at about 4 weeks and those whose second dose came at about 12 weeks were combined into one group, since spike-specific TCR depth and breadth did not differ between the two schedules. Trial participants were enrolled by age into subgroups of 18-55, 56-69 and 70-plus years, and around 150, 28 and 57 TCR-sequenced participants, respectively, were included in these subgroups. TCR sequencing covered some 250 trial participants: about 210 given two doses of AZD1222 and around 25 given two doses of MenACWY control vaccine.

The CDR3 regions of human TCRbeta chains were subjected to immunosequencing. As for the authors' bioinformatics: TCRs in the repertoires were matched against a reference library of SARS-CoV-2-specific TCRs that had been generated with the MIRA antigen-specificity platform. Breadth was defined as the fraction of unique TCRs that were SARS-CoV-2-associated. Depth was defined as the fraction of total T cells that were SARS-CoV-2-associated. Each spike-specific TCR was assigned to its reactive spike region and to a CD4 or CD8 class using the MIRA data. Log10-transformed breadth and depth values were compared by one-way ANOVA with Sidak's multiple comparisons tests. The source is immuneACCESS, and TCRdb retained only in-frame sequences with V and J called. Part of the clones is not carried over; for the studies checked, unresolved V genes explain less than half of this, and the remainder is unexplained. V, J and clone size reflect that table, while D and trimming were determined from the DNA. The sample table lists roughly 140,000 clones, around 95% of them with a count of one. The top ten clones comprise roughly 1.3% of the sample.

In the case of this clone: The clone's antigen remains unknown. Base qualities are not provided; no much larger clone lies one nucleotide away.

The time point label of this sample denotes: baseline before first vaccination. Samples from vaccinated people were obtained from the UK trials COV001 and COV002, which included a single-blind randomized controlled phase 2/3 trial of AZD1222 (ChAdOx1 nCoV-19) in healthy adults. Trial participant PBMC samples were collected at day 0 and day 28 after the second dose for TCRbeta chain sequencing. What the work shows at the level of the full study, not this receptor alone: After two AZD1222 doses, spike-specific TCR breadth and depth were significantly higher than at day 0 and than in MenACWY recipients. Epitopes outside the regions mutated in the B.1.351 and B.1.1.7 variants were reportedly recognized by nearly half of the unique spike-specific TCRs. Participants were mostly white British and included more females than males, and it was suggested by the authors that clonal diversity may have been underestimated. Because no day 14 peak-response samples were available, repertoires were characterized only after the peak T cell response. The 56-69-year group was small, and its depth increase did not reach significance, likely because of low power. Conclusions about previously exposed vaccinees are limited, since just a handful of AZD1222 recipients were seropositive for SARS-CoV-2 at baseline. The whole spike protein was spanned by vaccine-associated CD4 TCRs, and dominant responses were seen in regions 160-218 and 743-854.

This sample comprised peripheral blood, obtained on day 0 of AZD1222 vaccination. The TCR originated in an adult in good health.

The CDR3 in this case is CATSRVSGGRNIQYF. The nucleotides read TGTGCCACCAGCAGAGTTAGCGGGGGGCGGAACATTCAGTACTTC. Recombination connected TRBV15 to TRBJ2-4, with 10 bases aligning to TRBD2. The germline V gene encodes CDR1 LNHNV and CDR2 YYDKDF (reference sequence). Inclusive of the bounding cysteine and phenylalanine, the CDR3 is 15 residues long. Kept here is only the CDR3 DNA, which spans 45 bases and is read in frame from base 1. Trimming removed 1 base from V and 7 bases from J; the gene matches leave 4 bases unexplained.